This T cell receptor (beta chain) was captured in a study of cytomegalovirus exposure and HLA in healthy donors. Findings of the study overall: Reports indicate that TCR beta sequences accurately predicted the HLA-A and HLA-B alleles of most subjects. In a later analysis, at a false discovery rate of 0.05, under 20,000 TCR beta sequences were associated with HLA alleles. A previous analysis found most TCR beta V segments productive roughly 87% or roughly 30% of the time.

The germline V gene encodes CDR1 MNHEY and CDR2 SVGAGI. The germline V and J ends were trimmed by 6 bases and 0 bases, with 11 bases remaining between them. This CDR3 has 15 residues. As concerns this clone: Its antigen is not identified.

It was with 60 Vbeta and 13 Jbeta primers that the PCR ran. Profiling relied on immunoSEQ multiplex PCR, and the TCRdb table lists in-frame clones only, not all of them. The sample holds about 180,000 clones; 77% are singletons and the top ten take approximately 1.4%. The source is a young man in good health and CMV-seronegative. The V gene is TRBV6-5, the J gene TRBJ2-2, with TRBD2 as a possible D gene (7 bases). Sequenced: PBMCs. The CDR3 here is CASSRGGANTGELFF. The CDR3 region has the DNA TGTGCCAGCAGCCGCGGGGGCGCGAACACCGGGGAGCTGTTTTTT.